Each of the 8 T cell receptor beta chains below was sequenced from the same sample in a study of blood T cell repertoires in COVID-19. Some clones are missing from TCRdb's copy, which holds only in-frame ones; the method was immunoSEQ multiplex PCR. The sample holds hundreds of thousands of clones, about 86% seen once. The sample was peripheral blood. The receptor set was obtained from a woman in her forties or fifties with acute or convalescent COVID-19.

CDR3 in amino acids: CATSRVGGRTLNEQFF. CDR3 DNA: TGTGCCACCAGCAGAGTAGGCGGGAGAACCTTGAATGAGCAGTTCTTC. The genes are TRBV15 and TRBJ2-1; 7 bases fit TRBD2. The V gene's germline CDR1 is LNHNV and CDR2 YYDKDF (reference sequence). Trimming at V came to 1 base and at J to 7 bases, leaving 10 bases not matched to a gene. The CDR3 loop spans 16 amino acids.

V gene TRBV6-5 combines with J gene TRBJ2-1; no reliable D call. Germline CDR1 is MNHEY and CDR2 is SVGAGI. Trimming left V 0 bases short and J 0 bases short, with 6 bases between. CDR3 size: 15 residues. The CDR3 nucleotides read TGTGCCAGCAGTTACTCTACGAGCTCCTACAATGAGCAGTTCTTC. It specifies CASSYSTSSYNEQFF.

The chain has TRBV5-6 and TRBJ2-1; 7 bases fit TRBD2. The CDR3 extends over 12 amino acids. Germline assignment: CDR1 SGHDT and CDR2 YYEEEE. Unmatched junction bases numbered 1, after V lost 0 bases and J lost 10 bases. Here the CDR3 reads CASSLGAGEQFF. CDR3 DNA: TGTGCCAGCAGCTTGGGAGCGGGAGAGCAGTTCTTC. Complete variable domain (other parts from reference TRBV5-6 and TRBJ2-1): DAGVTQSPTHLIKTRGQQVTLRCSPKSGHDTVSWYQQALGQGPQFIFQYYEEEERQRGNFPDRFSGHQFPNYSSELNVNALLLGDSALYLCASSLGAGEQFFGPGTRLTVL.

The chain carries TRBV7-8 and TRBJ2-3; D perhaps matches TRBD1 (5 bases). V gave up 4 bases and J gave up 5 bases, with 19 bases separating them. The CDR3 sequence is 16 residues long. Germline V gene lookup returns CDR1 SGHVS and CDR2 FQNEAQ. The CDR3 region is CASSYSTLGRGDTQYF. The CDR3 DNA reads as TGTGCCAGCAGCTATTCGACGCTAGGTAGGGGAGATACGCAGTATTTT.

V gene TRBV6-1 combines with J gene TRBJ2-7; TRBD2 matches at 10 bases. V dropped 2 bases and J dropped 1; count of bases not matched to a gene: 8. From germline, CDR1 is MNHNS and CDR2 SASEGT. CDR3 length: 17 amino acids. Here the CDR3 DNA reads TGTGCCAGCAGTGAATGGGCTAGCGGGAGTGCTTCCTACGAGCAGTACTTC. This gives the protein CASSEWASGSASYEQYF.

Only one count was recorded for this clone. This sequence joins TRBV5-5 and TRBJ1-3; TRBD1 matches at 7 bases. Germline V lookup: CDR1 SGHKS, CDR2 YYEKEE (reference sequence). V shed 0 bases and J 4 bases; nucleotides not matched to a gene: 10. This CDR3 has 17 amino acids. The CDR3 region is CASSLVVGGSQGNTIYF. The CDR3 nucleotides read TGTGCCAGCAGCTTGGTGGTAGGGGGCTCGCAGGGAAACACCATATATTTT.

The V and J genes are TRBV2 and TRBJ1-2; possibly TRBD1 for D (6 bases). Trimming left V 4 bases short and J 4 bases short, with 13 bases between. Germline V gives CDR1 SNHLY, CDR2 FYNNEI. The CDR3 extends over 14 amino acids. CDR3 coding DNA: TGTGCCAGCAGTGGGGGAGGGGGAGGCTATGGCTACACCTTC. Its translation is CASSGGGGGYGYTF.

CDR3 amino acids: CASSKVRRGFEKLFF. The CDR3 region has the DNA TGTGCCAGCAGCAAAGTCAGGAGGGGTTTTGAAAAACTGTTTTTT. The chain couples TRBV21-1 to TRBJ1-4. TRBV21-1 is designated a pseudogene. This CDR3 is built from 15 residues.